This T cell receptor beta chain appears in the sequencing data of a study of cytomegalovirus exposure and HLA in healthy donors. Study summary: About 80 million unique TCRs from HLA-typed donors were held in an early data release. General study results and limits: A list of about 160 TCR beta chains associated with cytomegalovirus was given. Roughly uniform sequencing depth across donors was assumed, possibly incorrectly. Among donors in an Asian-associated ancestry cluster, a later analysis reportedly found fewer N-insertions than the roughly 610-donor mean.

The CDR3 extends over 17 amino acids. V was shortened by 3 bases and J by 7 bases, with 24 bases between the two germline ends. Germline V gene lookup returns CDR1 MGHRA and CDR2 YSYEKL. This PCR relied on a set of 60 Vbeta primers and 13 Jbeta primers. TCRdb keeps only in-frame clones here, not all; method: immunoSEQ multiplex PCR. The sample has about 74,000 clones, and its top ten clones hold 7.5%. In regard to this clone: The antigen is unknown.

This TCR was recovered from a female donor in good health and CMV-seropositive. The V gene is TRBV4-1, the J gene TRBJ1-1; no clear D gene. The sequenced material came from PBMCs. CDR3 amino acids: CASSHLGRLKGPSEAFF. CDR3 bases: TGCGCCAGCAGCCACCTTGGGAGGCTTAAGGGCCCTAGTGAAGCTTTCTTT.